This T cell receptor (beta chain) is from a study of blood T cell repertoires in COVID-19. Here immunoSEQ multiplex PCR was the method, and the copy in TCRdb shows in-frame clones only, minus some. The sample lists roughly 260,000 clones, 82% occurring once. Trimming cost V 5 bases and J 3 bases, with 17 bases left between them. CDR1 and CDR2 from the germline V gene are SGHVS and FNYEAQ. This CDR3 is built from 16 residues. The V and J genes are TRBV7-6 and TRBJ2-1; no clear D gene. This TCR came from a woman aged 80 or over with active or convalescent COVID-19. Specimen: peripheral blood. The CDR3 loop is CASSALVMAVYNEQFF. The CDR3, as DNA: TGTGCCAGCAGCGCATTAGTCATGGCGGTCTACAATGAGCAGTTCTTC.